This TCR beta chain originates from a study of cytomegalovirus exposure and HLA in healthy donors. The study's findings and limits: In a later analysis, parvovirus B19, influenza, CMV and Epstein-Barr virus appeared linked to several top co-occurrence clusters. It was reported in a later analysis that an Asian-associated ancestry cluster showed fewer N-insertions than the roughly 660-donor mean.

Comment on this clone: The antigen remains unidentified.

The PCR was carried out with 60 Vbeta primers and 13 Jbeta primers. Sequencing used immunoSEQ multiplex PCR; TCRdb keeps in-frame clones, though not all of them. The sample includes about 200,000 clones, around four fifths seen only once; the top ten take about 2.6%. Trimming cost V 0 bases and J 7 bases, with 5 bases left between them. CDR1 and CDR2 from the germline V gene are SGHNT and YYREEE (reference sequence). CDR3 size: 12 residues. This clonotype was sampled from a woman aged 40 to 50 in good health and CMV-seronegative. This chain uses TRBV5-4 with TRBJ2-1; D is ambiguous. The specimen was PBMCs. The CDR3 DNA reads TGTGCCAGCAGCTTGGGTTCTAATGAGCAGTTCTTC. It codes for CASSLGSNEQFF. The full variable domain, rest sourced from reference TRBV5-4 and TRBJ2-1, is ETGVTQSPTHLIKTRGQQVTLRCSSQSGHNTVSWYQQALGQGPQFIFQYYREEENGRGNFPPRFSGLQFPNYSSELNVNALELDDSALYLCASSLGSNEQFFGPGTRLTVL.